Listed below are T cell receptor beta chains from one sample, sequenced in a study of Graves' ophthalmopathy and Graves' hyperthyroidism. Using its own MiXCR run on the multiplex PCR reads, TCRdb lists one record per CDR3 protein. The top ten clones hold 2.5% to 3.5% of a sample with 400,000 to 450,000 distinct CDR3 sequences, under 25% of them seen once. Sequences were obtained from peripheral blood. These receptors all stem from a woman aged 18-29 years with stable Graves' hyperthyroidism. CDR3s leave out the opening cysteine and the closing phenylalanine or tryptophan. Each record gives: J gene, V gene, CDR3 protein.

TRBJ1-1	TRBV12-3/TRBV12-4	ASSLGQGFATEAF
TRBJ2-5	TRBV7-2	ASSVFSQETQY
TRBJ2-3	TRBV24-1	ATSDLRTTTDTQY
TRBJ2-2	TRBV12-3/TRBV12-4	ASSLDRGRNPGELF
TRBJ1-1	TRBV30	AWSGGGRGTEAF
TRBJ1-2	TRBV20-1	SASLSGTVNYGYT
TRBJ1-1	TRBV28	ASSFYSRPTRGTEAF
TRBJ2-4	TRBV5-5	ASSLRYVGKNIKY
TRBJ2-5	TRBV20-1	SARDLGGRGGTQY
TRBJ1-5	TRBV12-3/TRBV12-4	ASSLATGTGLNQPQH
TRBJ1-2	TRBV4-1	ASSQGAGSSYGYT
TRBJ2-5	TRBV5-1	ASSPTISGGQETQY
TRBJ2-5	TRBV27	ASSRRGQRVQTQY
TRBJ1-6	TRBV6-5	ASSHAFLTGTSPLH